This section outlines one TCR beta chain sequence together with its context. It lacks a known antigen. Qualities for individual bases were not recorded, and no much larger clone is one base off. The library came from RT-PCR. Data came from an Illumina HiSeq 2500. Starting from the raw public reads, TCRdb applied fastp trimming at Q25, assembled clones with MiXCR and retained in-frame beta chains. Entries are consolidated by CDR3 protein sequence, retaining the most common genes and DNA. The sample data list approximately 500,000 distinct CDR3 sequences, and around 13% of these were observed just once. The ten largest clones add up to 8.5% to 14% of the sample. This sample stems from a study of response to subunit inactivated influenza vaccine (dated by TCRdb to between 2018 and 2020). As for the study more broadly: Deep quantitative profiling of the T cell receptor repertoire was used in the study to follow responses to a trivalent subunit inactivated influenza vaccine.

Here is what the overall study found, with its caveats: According to the authors, only a limited number of new T cells may be recruited by each seasonal influenza vaccination.

The clonotype originates from a man aged 50-60 years who received an inactivated influenza vaccine. Donor details come from another sample of the same person, matched by shared clones. Sequenced material: PBMCs from blood, taken 11 to 12 days after vaccination.

In nucleotides, the sequence is TGCGCCAGCAGCCGGGGACAGGGGTACCAAGAGACCCAGTACTTC. This yields the protein CASSRGQGYQETQYF. The chain employs TRBV5-1 and TRBJ2-5; 10 bases in the junction line up with TRBD1. From V the trimming removes 4 bases and from J it removes 0 bases, while the gene matches leave 3 bases of the junction unaccounted for. Reading the germline V gene gives CDR1 SGHRS and CDR2 YFSETQ. The CDR3 runs 15 amino acids, cysteine and phenylalanine included. Only CDR3 DNA remains: 45 bases, in frame from the first base.